The TCR beta chain under discussion was sequenced for a study of blood T cell repertoires in COVID-19. Study information: COVID-19 samples from acute and convalescent phases originated in the United States, Italy and Spain. In each case, the material was cDNA or gDNA derived from T cells, B-cell-depleted T cells, or PBMCs.

While infection was still active, Seattle patients were enrolled and then followed longitudinally. Under the authors' procedure: Amplifying reference gene primers gave estimates of nucleated cell counts. Only in-frame clones appear in the TCRdb table, and some are missing; sequencing was by immunoSEQ multiplex PCR. V and J calls and clone size come straight from that table; D and trimming were deduced from the DNA. The data show some 270,000 clones, with approximately 85% seen just once and 0.85% to 1% held by the top ten. This clone has only one observation. The CDR3 extends over 15 amino acids. The TCR originated in a human donor with COVID-19, enrolled during active disease. The donor label of this sample is uncertain. Sequencing was carried out using peripheral blood. The rearrangement links TRBV7-5 to TRBJ1-2. TRBV7-5 is a pseudogene locus. Here the CDR3 reads CARSLDYTDPSGYTF. The CDR3 nucleotides are TGTGCCAGAAGCTTAGATTACACCGACCCTAGCGGCTACACCTTC.